The present entry profiles one T cell receptor beta chain with its context. The entry originates in a study of blood T cells in healthy people across ages. Then a second PCR, running about 6 to 12 cycles, was carried out with a sample-barcoded 5' primer and a J-beta primer mix. MiXCR, run by TCRdb on the 5' RACE reads, gives a single entry per CDR3 protein. Among fewer than 1,200,000 distinct CDR3 sequences listed, 25% were seen once. Caucasian individuals from Russia who were healthy and aged 6 to 90 acted as donors. The CDR3 is 13 residues long. CDR1 and CDR2 (germline): SGHRS, YFSETQ. Trimming removed 0 bases from V and 7 bases from J, with 10 bases in between. These data were likewise used in another study, on T cells of mothers and their children. That paper adds: Second-PCR primer M1S introduced sample barcodes and 2-4 random nucleotides. Maternal samples each gave over 9 million TCR beta CDR3 reads, and child samples roughly 3 million each.

The TCR comes from a girl aged 2-10 years in good health. The chain has TRBV5-1 and TRBJ1-1; D not resolved. Sequenced input: blood. The CDR3 coding sequence is TGCGCCAGCAGCTTGGATGTGGGGTTTGAAGCTTTCTTT. Protein product: CASSLDVGFEAFF.